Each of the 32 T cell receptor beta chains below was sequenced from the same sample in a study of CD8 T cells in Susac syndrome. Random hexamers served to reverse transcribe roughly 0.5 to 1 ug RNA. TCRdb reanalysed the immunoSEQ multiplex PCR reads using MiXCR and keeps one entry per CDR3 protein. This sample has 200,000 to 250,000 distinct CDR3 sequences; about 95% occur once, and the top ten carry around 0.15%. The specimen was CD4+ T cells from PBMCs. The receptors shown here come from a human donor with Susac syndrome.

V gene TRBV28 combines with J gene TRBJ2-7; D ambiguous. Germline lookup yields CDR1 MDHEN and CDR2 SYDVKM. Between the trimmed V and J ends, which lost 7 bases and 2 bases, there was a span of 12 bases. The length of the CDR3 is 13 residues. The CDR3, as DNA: TGTGCCAGCAAGTCGCTCTCCCCCTACGAGCAGTACTTC. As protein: CASKSLSPYEQYF.

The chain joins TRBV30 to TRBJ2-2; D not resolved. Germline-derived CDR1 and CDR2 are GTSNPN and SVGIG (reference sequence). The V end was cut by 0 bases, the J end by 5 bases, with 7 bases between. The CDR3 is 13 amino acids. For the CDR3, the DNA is TGTGCCTGGAGTGTAGACCGGACCGGGGAGCTGTTTTTT. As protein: CAWSVDRTGELFF. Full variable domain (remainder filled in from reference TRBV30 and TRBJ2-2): SQTIHQWPATLVQPVGSPLSLECTVEGTSNPNLYWYRQAAGRGLQLLFYSVGIGQISSEVPQNLSASRPQDRQFILSSKKLLLSDSGFYLCAWSVDRTGELFFGEGSRLTVL.

Here the CDR3 reads CASSLGLRESNTEAFF. In DNA form, the CDR3 reads TGCGCCAGCAGCTTGGGCCTCCGGGAATCGAACACTGAAGCTTTCTTT. The rearrangement uses TRBV5-1 and TRBJ1-1, with no clear D. CDR1 SGHRS and CDR2 YFSETQ come from the germline V gene. V lost 0 bases, J lost 1 base, and 13 bases lay in between. The CDR3 extends over 16 amino acids.

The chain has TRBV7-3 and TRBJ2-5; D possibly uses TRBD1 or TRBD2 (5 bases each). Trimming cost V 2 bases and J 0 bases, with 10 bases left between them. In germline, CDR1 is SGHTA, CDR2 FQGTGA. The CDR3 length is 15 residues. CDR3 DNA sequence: TGTGCCAGCAGCTTAGAGGGACGGCACCAAGAGACCCAGTACTTC. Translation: CASSLEGRHQETQYF.

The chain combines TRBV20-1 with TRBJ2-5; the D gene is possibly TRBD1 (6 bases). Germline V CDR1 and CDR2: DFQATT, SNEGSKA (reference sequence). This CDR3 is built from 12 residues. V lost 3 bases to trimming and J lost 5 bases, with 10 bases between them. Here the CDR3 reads CSARGAEETQYF. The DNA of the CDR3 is TGCAGTGCTAGGGGGGCTGAGGAGACCCAGTACTTC.

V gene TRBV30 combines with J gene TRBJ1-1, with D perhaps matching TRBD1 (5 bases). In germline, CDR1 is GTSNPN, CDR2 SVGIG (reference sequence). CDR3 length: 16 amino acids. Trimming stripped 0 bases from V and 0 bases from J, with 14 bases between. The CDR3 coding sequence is TGTGCCTGGAGTGTACGATTTGTGGGGGTGAACACTGAAGCTTTCTTT. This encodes CAWSVRFVGVNTEAFF.

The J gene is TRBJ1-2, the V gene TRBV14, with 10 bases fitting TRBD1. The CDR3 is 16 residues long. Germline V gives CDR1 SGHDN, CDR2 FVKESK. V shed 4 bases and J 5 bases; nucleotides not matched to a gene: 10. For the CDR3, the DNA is TGTGCCAGCAGCCGCGGGCTCCCGGGACAGGGGTATGGCTACACCTTC. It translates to CASSRGLPGQGYGYTF.

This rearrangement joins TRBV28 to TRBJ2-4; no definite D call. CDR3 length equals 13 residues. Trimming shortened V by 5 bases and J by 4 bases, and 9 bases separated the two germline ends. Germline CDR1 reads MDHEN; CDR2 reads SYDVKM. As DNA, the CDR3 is TGTGCCAGCAGTGGGCTTCCGAAAAACATTCAGTACTTC. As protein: CASSGLPKNIQYF.

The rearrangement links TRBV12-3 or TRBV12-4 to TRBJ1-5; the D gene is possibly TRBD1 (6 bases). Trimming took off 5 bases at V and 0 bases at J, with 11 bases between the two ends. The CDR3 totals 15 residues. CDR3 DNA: TGTGCCAGCAGTCAACAGGGAGGTAGCAATCAGCCCCAGCATTTT. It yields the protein CASSQQGGSNQPQHF.

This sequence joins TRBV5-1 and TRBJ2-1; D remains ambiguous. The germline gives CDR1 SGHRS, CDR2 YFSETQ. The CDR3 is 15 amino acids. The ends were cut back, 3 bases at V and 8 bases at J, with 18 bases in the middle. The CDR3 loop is CASSYRAVLGDEQFF. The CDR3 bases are TGCGCCAGCAGCTACCGGGCCGTCCTAGGCGATGAGCAGTTCTTC.

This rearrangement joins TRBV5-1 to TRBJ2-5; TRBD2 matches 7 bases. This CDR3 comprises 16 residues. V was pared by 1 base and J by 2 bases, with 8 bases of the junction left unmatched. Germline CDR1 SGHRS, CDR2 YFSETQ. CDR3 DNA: TGCGCCAGCAGCTTGAGGGACTACGGAAGGCAAGAGACCCAGTACTTC. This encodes CASSLRDYGRQETQYF. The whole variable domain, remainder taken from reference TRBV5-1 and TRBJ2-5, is KAGVTQTPRYLIKTRGQQVTLSCSPISGHRSVSWYQQTPGQGLQFLFEYFSETQRNKGNFPGRFSGRQFSNSRSEMNVSTLELGDSALYLCASSLRDYGRQETQYFGPGTRLLVL.

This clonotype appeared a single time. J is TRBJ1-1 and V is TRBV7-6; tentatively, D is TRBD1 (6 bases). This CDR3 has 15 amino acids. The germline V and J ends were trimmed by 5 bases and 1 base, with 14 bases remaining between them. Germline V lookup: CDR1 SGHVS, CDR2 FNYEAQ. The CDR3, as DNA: TGTGCCAGCAGCCCCGCTAGGGGGGGGAACACTGAAGCTTTCTTT. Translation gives CASSPARGGNTEAFF.

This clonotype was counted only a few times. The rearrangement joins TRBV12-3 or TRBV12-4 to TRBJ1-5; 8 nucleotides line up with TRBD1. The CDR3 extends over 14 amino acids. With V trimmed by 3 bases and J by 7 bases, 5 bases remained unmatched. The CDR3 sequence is CASSFGQGRQPQHF. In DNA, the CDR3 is TGTGCCAGCAGTTTCGGACAGGGACGGCAGCCCCAGCATTTT.

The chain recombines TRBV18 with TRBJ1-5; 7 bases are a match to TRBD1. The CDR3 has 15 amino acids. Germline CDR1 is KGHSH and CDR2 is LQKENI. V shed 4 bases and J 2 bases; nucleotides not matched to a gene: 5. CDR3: CASSLDGQGNQPQHF. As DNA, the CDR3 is TGTGCCAGCTCACTAGATGGACAGGGCAATCAGCCCCAGCATTTT.

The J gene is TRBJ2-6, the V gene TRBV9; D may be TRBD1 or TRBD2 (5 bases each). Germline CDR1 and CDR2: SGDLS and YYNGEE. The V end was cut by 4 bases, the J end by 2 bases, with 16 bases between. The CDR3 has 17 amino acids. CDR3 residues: CASSLPPMGAGANVLTF. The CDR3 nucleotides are TGTGCCAGCAGCCTACCTCCCATGGGGGCTGGGGCCAACGTCCTGACTTTC.

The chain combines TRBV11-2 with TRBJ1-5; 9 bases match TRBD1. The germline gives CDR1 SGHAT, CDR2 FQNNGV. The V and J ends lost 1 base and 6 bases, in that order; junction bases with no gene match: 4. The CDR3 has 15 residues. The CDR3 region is CASSLGDRAGQPQHF. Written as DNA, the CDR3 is TGTGCCAGCAGCTTAGGGGACAGGGCGGGTCAGCCCCAGCATTTT.

CDR3 coding DNA: TGCAGTGCTCACTCCGGGACAGGGGCGGAAGGCAATCAGCCCCAGCATTTT. Its translation: CSAHSGTGAEGNQPQHF. This sequence joins TRBV20-1 and TRBJ1-5; 10 nucleotides agree with TRBD1. V dropped 5 bases and J dropped 2; count of bases not matched to a gene: 12. This CDR3 spans 17 amino acids. CDR1 DFQATT and CDR2 SNEGSKA come from the germline V gene (reference sequence).

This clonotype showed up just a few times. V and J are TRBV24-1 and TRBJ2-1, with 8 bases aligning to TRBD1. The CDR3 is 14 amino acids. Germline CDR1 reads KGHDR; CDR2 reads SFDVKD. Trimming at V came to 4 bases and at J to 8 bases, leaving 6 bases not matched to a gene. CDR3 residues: CATSDRTGSYEQFF. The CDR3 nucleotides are TGTGCCACCAGTGACCGGACAGGGAGCTATGAGCAGTTCTTC.

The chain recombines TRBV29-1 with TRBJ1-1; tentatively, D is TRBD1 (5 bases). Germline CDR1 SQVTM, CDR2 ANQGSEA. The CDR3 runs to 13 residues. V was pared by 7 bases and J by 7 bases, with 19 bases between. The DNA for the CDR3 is TGCAGCGCTTTAGGGACCACGACGGGTGAAGCTTTCTTT. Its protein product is CSALGTTTGEAFF.

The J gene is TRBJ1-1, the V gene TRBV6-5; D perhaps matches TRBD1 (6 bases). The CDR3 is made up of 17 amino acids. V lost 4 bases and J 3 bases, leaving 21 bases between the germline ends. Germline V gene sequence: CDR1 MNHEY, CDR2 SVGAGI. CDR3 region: CASSFRGTGSSHTEAFF. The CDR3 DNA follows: TGTGCCAGCAGTTTTAGAGGAACAGGGAGTTCTCACACTGAAGCTTTCTTT.

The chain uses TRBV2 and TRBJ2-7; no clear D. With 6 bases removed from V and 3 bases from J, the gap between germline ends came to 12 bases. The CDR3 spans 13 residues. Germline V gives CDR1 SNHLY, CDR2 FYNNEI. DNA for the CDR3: TGTGCCAGCAGCCCTATAGGGAACTACGAGCAGTACTTC. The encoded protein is CASSPIGNYEQYF.

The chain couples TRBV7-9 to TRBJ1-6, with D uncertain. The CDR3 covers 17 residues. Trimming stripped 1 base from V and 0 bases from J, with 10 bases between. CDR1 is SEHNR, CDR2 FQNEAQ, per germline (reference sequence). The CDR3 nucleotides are TGTGCCAGCAGCTTAGGCCCCGGGGACTCCTATAATTCACCCCTCCACTTT. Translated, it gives CASSLGPGDSYNSPLHF.

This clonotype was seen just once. CDR3 nucleotide sequence: TGCAGCGTTGACGGCGGGAACTATGGCTACACCTTC. Amino acid sequence: CSVDGGNYGYTF. The V and J genes are TRBV29-1 and TRBJ1-2; D call uncertain. In germline, CDR1 is SQVTM, CDR2 ANQGSEA. With 3 bases removed from V and 2 bases from J, the gap between germline ends came to 7 bases. This CDR3 comprises 12 residues. Combining the CDR3 with reference TRBV29-1 and TRBJ1-2 gives the whole variable domain SAVISQKPSRDICQRGTSLTIQCQVDSQVTMMFWYRQQPGQSLTLIATANQGSEATYESGFVIDKFPISRPNLTFSTLTVSNMSPEDSSIYLCSVDGGNYGYTFGSGTRLTVV.

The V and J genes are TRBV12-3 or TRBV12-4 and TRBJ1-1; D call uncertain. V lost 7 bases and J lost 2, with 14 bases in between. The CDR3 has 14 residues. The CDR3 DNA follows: TGTGCCAGCAACAATTGGGAAAGAAACACTGAAGCTTTCTTT. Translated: CASNNWERNTEAFF.

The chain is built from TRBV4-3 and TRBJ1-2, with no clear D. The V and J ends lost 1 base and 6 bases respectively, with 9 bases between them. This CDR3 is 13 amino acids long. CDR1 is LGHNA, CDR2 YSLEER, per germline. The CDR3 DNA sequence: TGCGCCAGCAGCCAAGGGGTTCGGGATGGCTACACCTTC. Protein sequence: CASSQGVRDGYTF.

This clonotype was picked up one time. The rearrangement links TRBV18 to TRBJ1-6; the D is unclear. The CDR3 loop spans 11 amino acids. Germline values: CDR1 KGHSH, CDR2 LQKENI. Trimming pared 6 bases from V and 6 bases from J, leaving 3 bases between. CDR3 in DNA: TGTGCCAGCTCCCCTAATTCACCCCTCCACTTT. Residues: CASSPNSPLHF.

CDR3: CASSPTSRTQYF. CDR3 DNA sequence: TGTGCCAGCAGCCCTACCTCGAGGACCCAGTACTTC. This chain connects TRBV3-1 to TRBJ2-5; D gene ambiguous. Trimming took off 4 bases at V and 7 bases at J, with 10 bases between the two ends. The CDR3 covers 12 residues. Germline assignment: CDR1 LGHDT and CDR2 YNNKEL (reference sequence).

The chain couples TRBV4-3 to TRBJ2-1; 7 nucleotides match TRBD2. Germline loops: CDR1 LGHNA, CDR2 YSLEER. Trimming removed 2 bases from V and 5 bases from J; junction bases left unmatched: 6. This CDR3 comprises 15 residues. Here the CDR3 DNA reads TGCGCCAGCAGCCAACGGACTAGTTCCCACAATGAGCAGTTCTTC. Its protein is CASSQRTSSHNEQFF.

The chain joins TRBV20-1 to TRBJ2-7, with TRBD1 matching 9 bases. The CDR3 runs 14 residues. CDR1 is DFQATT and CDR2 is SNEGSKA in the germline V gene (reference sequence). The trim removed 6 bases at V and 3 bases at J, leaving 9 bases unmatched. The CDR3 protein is CSAWGQGGNYEQYF. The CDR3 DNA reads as TGCAGTGCCTGGGGACAGGGCGGAAACTACGAGCAGTACTTC.

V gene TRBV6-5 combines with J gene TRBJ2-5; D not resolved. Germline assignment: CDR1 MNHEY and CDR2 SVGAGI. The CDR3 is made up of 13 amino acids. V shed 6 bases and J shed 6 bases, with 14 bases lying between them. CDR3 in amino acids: CASSLSTEKTQYF. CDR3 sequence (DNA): TGTGCCAGCAGCCTCTCCACTGAAAAGACCCAGTACTTC.

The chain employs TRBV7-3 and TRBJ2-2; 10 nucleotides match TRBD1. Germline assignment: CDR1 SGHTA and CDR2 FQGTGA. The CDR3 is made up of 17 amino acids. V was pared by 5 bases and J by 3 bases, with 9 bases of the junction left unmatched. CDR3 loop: CASSPTLGTGDTGELFF. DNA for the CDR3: TGTGCCAGCAGCCCGACCCTGGGGACAGGGGACACCGGGGAGCTGTTTTTT.

DNA for the CDR3: TGTGCCTGGAGTGGAAAAAGGGGGTTATGGGAGACCCAGTACTTC. Translating it yields CAWSGKRGLWETQYF. The V and J genes are TRBV30 and TRBJ2-5; a possible D gene is TRBD1 (6 bases). CDR1 and CDR2 from the germline V gene are GTSNPN and SVGIG (reference sequence). The V end was cut by 1 base, the J end by 5 bases, with 17 bases between. The CDR3 totals 15 residues.